These T cell receptor beta chains were read from a single sample in a study of blood T cells in healthy people across ages. A single record per CDR3 protein comes from TCRdb applying MiXCR to the 5' RACE reads. The data contain 550,000 to 600,000 distinct CDR3 sequences, approximately 25% of them singletons. Sequencing input: blood. These receptors all come from an older woman in good health. Each CDR3 is given with its conserved first and last residue. D genes are given only for firm matches. Only part of the rows carry a size: once, few, many, or a class if the clone is expanded.

V	J	D	size	CDR3	DNA
TRBV12-3/TRBV12-4	TRBJ2-4	NA	few	CASATPRGTIAKNIQYF	TGTGCCAGCGCAACCCCCCGCGGGACGATAGCCAAAAACATTCAGTACTTC
TRBV7-9	TRBJ2-1	TRBD2	NA	CASSLGTSGDMEQFF	TGTGCCAGCAGCTTAGGAACTAGCGGTGACATGGAGCAGTTCTTC
TRBV6-2/TRBV6-3	TRBJ1-2	TRBD1	NA	CASRGTGGYGYTF	TGTGCCAGCAGAGGGACAGGGGGCTATGGCTACACCTTC
TRBV20-1	TRBJ2-7	TRBD1	NA	CSARNTGGYEQYF	TGCAGTGCTAGAAATACAGGGGGCTACGAGCAGTACTTC
TRBV20-1	TRBJ1-4	NA	many	CSAKEGTNEKLFF	TGCAGTGCTAAAGAGGGAACTAATGAAAAACTGTTTTTT
TRBV5-1	TRBJ1-5	NA	many	CASSPGGGNQPQHF	TGTGCCAGCAGTCCCGGGGGGGGCAATCAGCCCCAGCATTTT
TRBV24-1	TRBJ2-1	NA	few	CATSDWGDEQFF	TGTGCCACCAGTGATTGGGGCGATGAGCAGTTCTTC
TRBV20-1	TRBJ2-1	NA	few	CSATVYNEQFF	TGCAGTGCTACCGTATACAATGAGCAGTTCTTC
TRBV28	TRBJ1-2	NA	once	CASSPPPTTSGYTF	TGTGCCAGCAGCCCTCCTCCGACTACAAGCGGCTACACCTTC
TRBV5-1	TRBJ2-1	TRBD2	NA	CASTLRTGGHSEQFF	TGCGCCAGCACCCTTAGGACGGGGGGGCACAGTGAGCAGTTCTTC
TRBV6-6	TRBJ2-1	TRBD2	few	CASSYLSGGARGEQFF	TGTGCCAGCAGTTACCTCAGCGGGGGGGCCAGGGGTGAGCAGTTCTTC
TRBV12-3/TRBV12-4	TRBJ1-6	TRBD1	NA	CASRERTGGNSPLHF	TGTGCCAGCAGAGAGAGGACAGGGGGGAACTCACCCCTCCACTTT
TRBV29-1	TRBJ2-1	NA	NA	CSASLWDGNNEQFF	TGCAGCGCCTCCCTTTGGGACGGTAACAATGAGCAGTTCTTC
TRBV19	TRBJ2-1	NA	NA	CASGLWGASYNEQFF	TGTGCCAGTGGTTTATGGGGGGCTTCCTACAATGAGCAGTTCTTC
TRBV29-1	TRBJ2-1	NA	few	CGQTLYNEQFF	TGCGGACAGACACTTTACAATGAGCAGTTCTTC
TRBV25-1	TRBJ1-3	NA	NA	CASSSDRISGNTIYF	TGTGCCAGCAGTTCAGACAGGATCTCTGGAAACACCATATATTTT
TRBV29-1	TRBJ2-3	TRBD2	NA	CSVSLAGGPYF	TGCAGCGTTAGCTTAGCGGGGGGCCCGTATTTT
TRBV19	TRBJ1-2	NA	few	CASSNAGTNYGYTF	TGTGCCAGTAGTAATGCAGGGACTAACTATGGCTACACCTTC
TRBV4-3	TRBJ2-5	TRBD2	NA	CASSQAFSGGAETQYF	TGCGCCAGCAGCCAAGCATTTAGCGGGGGGGCGGAGACCCAGTACTTC
TRBV7-2	TRBJ1-1	NA	NA	CASSLDRTAEAFF	TGTGCCAGCAGCTTAGACCGGACCGCTGAAGCTTTCTTT
TRBV5-1	TRBJ2-2	NA	NA	CASRRSGQNTGELFF	TGCGCCTCACGCCGGTCCGGTCAGAACACCGGGGAGCTGTTTTTT
TRBV24-1	TRBJ2-7	NA	few	CATSEGSYEQYF	TGTGCCACCAGTGAGGGCAGCTACGAGCAGTACTTC
TRBV12-3/TRBV12-4	TRBJ2-2	TRBD1	few	CASRQGARNTGELFF	TGTGCCAGCAGGCAGGGGGCCAGGAACACCGGGGAGCTGTTTTTT
TRBV5-5	TRBJ2-3	TRBD1	NA	CASSGTALTDTQYF	TGTGCCAGCAGCGGGACAGCACTCACAGATACGCAGTATTTT
TRBV29-1	TRBJ1-1	NA	NA	CSPEEWNTEAFF	TGCAGCCCTGAAGAATGGAACACTGAAGCTTTCTTT
TRBV4-3	TRBJ2-6	TRBD1	few	CASSQNRGSGANVLTF	TGCGCCAGCAGCCAGAACAGGGGATCTGGGGCCAACGTCCTGACTTTC
TRBV24-1	TRBJ2-4	NA	NA	CATSESTGRGTKNIQYF	TGTGCCACCAGTGAGTCTACAGGGCGGGGAACCAAAAACATTCAGTACTTC
TRBV20-1	TRBJ1-2	TRBD1	few	CSARDRQGGPYGYTF	TGCAGTGCTAGAGATCGCCAGGGGGGTCCCTATGGCTACACCTTC
TRBV20-1	TRBJ2-1	TRBD1	once	CSVRQGVNNEQFF	TGCAGCGTCAGACAGGGAGTCAACAATGAGCAGTTCTTC
TRBV5-1	TRBJ2-1	NA	NA	CASSLADLVGGHEQFF	TGCGCCAGCAGCTTGGCTGATCTAGTAGGGGGTCATGAGCAGTTCTTC
TRBV24-1	TRBJ2-5	TRBD1	NA	CATSDPGTGNGKNAETQYF	TGTGCCACCAGTGACCCCGGGACAGGGAATGGTAAGAACGCGGAGACCCAGTACTTC
TRBV20-1	TRBJ1-3	NA	NA	CSAGREGGNTIYF	TGCAGTGCCGGCAGGGAGGGAGGGAACACCATATATTTT
TRBV7-9	TRBJ1-1	NA	NA	CASSLVGRVNTEAFF	TGTGCCAGCAGCTTAGTAGGACGGGTGAACACTGAAGCTTTCTTT
TRBV27	TRBJ2-5	TRBD2	few	CASSLSCTGLAGRQETQYF	TGTGCCAGCAGTTTATCCTGTACGGGACTAGCGGGTCGGCAAGAGACCCAGTACTTC
TRBV7-3	TRBJ1-1	TRBD1	NA	CASSPQGGGNTEAFF	TGTGCCAGCAGCCCTCAGGGGGGGGGGAACACTGAAGCTTTCTTT
TRBV3-1	TRBJ2-1	TRBD1	NA	CASSQGTGVWNEQFF	TGTGCTAGCAGCCAAGGGACAGGGGTCTGGAATGAGCAGTTCTTC
TRBV4-1	TRBJ2-5	NA	NA	CASSQEGQETQYF	TGCGCCAGCAGCCAAGAGGGCCAAGAGACCCAGTACTTC
TRBV7-2	TRBJ2-1	TRBD1	NA	CASSLGTGVTNEQFF	TGTGCCAGCAGCTTAGGGACAGGGGTTACCAATGAGCAGTTCTTC
TRBV7-8	TRBJ2-2	TRBD2	NA	CASSLVAGVTGELFF	TGTGCCAGCAGCTTAGTGGCGGGGGTGACCGGGGAGCTGTTTTTT
TRBV12-3/TRBV12-4	TRBJ2-5	NA	NA	CASSLALGAAQYF	TGTGCCAGTAGTTTAGCGTTGGGCGCGGCCCAGTACTTC
TRBV7-9	TRBJ2-3	NA	NA	CASSLEVDHLNTQYF	TGTGCCAGCAGCTTAGAAGTGGACCACTTAAATACGCAGTATTTT
TRBV6-2/TRBV6-3	TRBJ1-5	NA	NA	CASSFGGRQPQHF	TGTGCCAGCAGTTTTGGGGGCAGGCAGCCCCAGCATTTT
TRBV12-3/TRBV12-4	TRBJ2-7	NA	few	CASSFRTYEQYF	TGTGCCAGCAGTTTTCGGACCTACGAGCAGTACTTC
TRBV21-1	TRBJ2-7	NA	few	CASSRKVPYEQYF	TGTGCCAGCAGCCGAAAAGTACCCTACGAGCAGTACTTC
TRBV2	TRBJ2-7	TRBD1	once	CASRPRTGVSHAHEQYF	TGTGCCAGCAGACCCAGGACAGGGGTCTCCCACGCCCACGAGCAGTACTTC
TRBV4-2	TRBJ2-2	TRBD1	NA	CASSQEQLARGHTGELFF	TGTGCCAGCAGCCAAGAGCAATTGGCCAGGGGGCATACCGGGGAGCTGTTTTTT
TRBV7-9	TRBJ1-1	TRBD1	NA	CASSFADREYSEAFF	TGTGCCAGCAGCTTTGCGGACAGGGAATACTCTGAAGCTTTCTTT
TRBV6-2/TRBV6-3	TRBJ1-2	NA	few	CASRRQAGDYGYTF	TGTGCCAGCCGCAGACAGGCCGGAGACTATGGCTACACCTTC
TRBV16	TRBJ2-7	NA	NA	CASSQVGDTYEQYF	TGTGCCAGCAGCCAAGTCGGCGACACCTACGAGCAGTACTTC
TRBV20-1	TRBJ2-5	TRBD1	NA	CSVSRTGNSQETQYF	TGCAGTGTTTCCCGGACAGGGAATTCACAAGAGACCCAGTACTTC
TRBV7-2	TRBJ2-7	NA	few	CASSLRGDREKQYF	TGTGCCAGCAGCTTAAGAGGCGATCGGGAGAAGCAGTACTTC
TRBV28	TRBJ1-1	TRBD1	NA	CASGGTVMNTEAFF	TGTGCCAGCGGTGGGACAGTCATGAACACTGAAGCTTTCTTT
TRBV10-2	TRBJ2-1	TRBD2	NA	CASTSGREVNEQFF	TGCGCCAGCACCTCGGGGAGGGAGGTAAATGAGCAGTTCTTC
TRBV20-1	TRBJ1-2	TRBD1	NA	CSARDQGRGLHYGYTF	TGCAGTGCTAGAGACCAAGGCAGGGGGCTTCACTATGGCTACACCTTC
TRBV4-2	TRBJ1-1	NA	NA	CASSPLGDLGAFF	TGTGCCAGCAGCCCTCTGGGGGACTTGGGAGCTTTCTTT
TRBV18	TRBJ2-2	TRBD1	many	CASSSQGANTGELFF	TGTGCCAGCTCATCACAGGGGGCGAACACCGGGGAGCTGTTTTTT